The sequence of this TCR beta chain was determined in a study of cytomegalovirus exposure and HLA in healthy donors. Study-level information: For the approximately 360 genotyped donors, around 76% fell within the Caucasian-associated ancestry cluster.

The PCR contained 60 Vbeta and 13 Jbeta primers. TCRdb keeps only in-frame clones here, not all; method: immunoSEQ multiplex PCR. Its table records 65,000 to 85,000 clones. The CDR3 runs 13 residues. From germline, CDR1 is MNHNS and CDR2 SASEGT. Trimming cost V 6 bases and J 5 bases; bases outside gene matches: 6. The clonotype was recovered from a female donor in good health and CMV-seropositive. Specimen: PBMCs. The chain uses TRBV6-1 and TRBJ1-1; 7 nucleotides line up with TRBD1. The CDR3 spells CASSRGESTEAFF. CDR3 bases: TGTGCCAGCAGCAGGGGGGAGTCAACTGAAGCTTTCTTT.